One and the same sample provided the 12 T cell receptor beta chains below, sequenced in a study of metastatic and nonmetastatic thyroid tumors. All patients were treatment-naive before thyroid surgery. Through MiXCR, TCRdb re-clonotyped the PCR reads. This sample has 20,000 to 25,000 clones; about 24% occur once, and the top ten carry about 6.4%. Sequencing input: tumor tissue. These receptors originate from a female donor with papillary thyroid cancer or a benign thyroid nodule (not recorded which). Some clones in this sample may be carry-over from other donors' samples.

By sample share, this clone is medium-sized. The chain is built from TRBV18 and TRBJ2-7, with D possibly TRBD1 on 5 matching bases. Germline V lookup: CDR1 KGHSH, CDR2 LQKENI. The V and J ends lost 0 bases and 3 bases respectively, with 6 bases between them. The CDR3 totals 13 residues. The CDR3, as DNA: TGTGCCAGCTCACCACCCCAGGGCTACGAGCAGTACTTC. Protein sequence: CASSPPQGYEQYF.

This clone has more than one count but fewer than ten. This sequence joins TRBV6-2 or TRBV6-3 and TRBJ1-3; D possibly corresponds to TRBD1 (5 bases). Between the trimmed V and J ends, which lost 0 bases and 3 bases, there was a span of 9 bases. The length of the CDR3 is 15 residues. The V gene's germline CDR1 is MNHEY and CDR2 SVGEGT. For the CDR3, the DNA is TGTGCCAGCAGTTACTCGACGGACATTGGAAACACCATATATTTT. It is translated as CASSYSTDIGNTIYF.

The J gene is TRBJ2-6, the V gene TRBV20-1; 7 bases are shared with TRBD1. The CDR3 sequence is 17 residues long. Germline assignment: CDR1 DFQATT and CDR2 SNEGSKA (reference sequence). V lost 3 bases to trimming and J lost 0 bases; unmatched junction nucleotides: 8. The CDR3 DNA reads TGCAGTGCTAGCACCGGGACAGTGACCTCTGGGGCCAACGTCCTGACTTTC. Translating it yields CSASTGTVTSGANVLTF.

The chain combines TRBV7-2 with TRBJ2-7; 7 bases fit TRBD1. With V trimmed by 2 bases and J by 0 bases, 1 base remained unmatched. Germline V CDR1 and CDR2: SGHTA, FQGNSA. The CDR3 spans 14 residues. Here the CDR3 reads CASSLTGVSYEQYF. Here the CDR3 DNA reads TGTGCCAGCAGCTTAACAGGGGTCTCCTACGAGCAGTACTTC.

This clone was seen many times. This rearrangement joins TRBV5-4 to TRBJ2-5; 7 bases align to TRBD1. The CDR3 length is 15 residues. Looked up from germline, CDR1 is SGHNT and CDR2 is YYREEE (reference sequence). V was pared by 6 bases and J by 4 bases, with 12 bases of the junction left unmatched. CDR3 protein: CASNDFRGSRETQYF. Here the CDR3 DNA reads TGTGCCAGCAACGATTTCAGGGGGTCGAGAGAGACCCAGTACTTC.

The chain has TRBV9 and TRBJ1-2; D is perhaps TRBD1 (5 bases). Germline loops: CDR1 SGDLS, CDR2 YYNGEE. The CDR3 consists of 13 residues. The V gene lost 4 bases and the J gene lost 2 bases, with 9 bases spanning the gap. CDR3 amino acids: CASSQKGNYGYTF. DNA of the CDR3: TGTGCCAGCAGCCAAAAGGGGAACTATGGCTACACCTTC. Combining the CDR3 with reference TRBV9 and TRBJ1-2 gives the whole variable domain DSGVTQTPKHLITATGQRVTLRCSPRSGDLSVYWYQQSLDQGLQFLIQYYNGEERAKGNILERFSAQQFPDLHSELNLSSLELGDSALYFCASSQKGNYGYTFGSGTRLTVV.

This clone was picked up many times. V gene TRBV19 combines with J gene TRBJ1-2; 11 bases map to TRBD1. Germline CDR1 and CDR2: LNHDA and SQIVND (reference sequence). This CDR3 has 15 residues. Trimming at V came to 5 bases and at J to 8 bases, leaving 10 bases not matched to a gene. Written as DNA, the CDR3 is TGTGCCAGTAGTGCAACAGGACAGGGGGCGCGAGGCTACACCTTC. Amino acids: CASSATGQGARGYTF.

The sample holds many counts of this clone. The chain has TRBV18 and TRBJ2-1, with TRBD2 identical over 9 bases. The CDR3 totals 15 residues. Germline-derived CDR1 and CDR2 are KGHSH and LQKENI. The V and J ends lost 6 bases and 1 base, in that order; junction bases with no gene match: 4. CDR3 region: CASSATSGSYNEQFF. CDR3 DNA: TGTGCCAGCTCGGCAACTAGCGGGTCCTACAATGAGCAGTTCTTC.

The CDR3 sequence: CASSLAVRVPLSCYTF. CDR3 nucleotide sequence: TGTGCCAGCAGCTTAGCCGTTAGAGTCCCACTGTCTTGCTACACCTTC. The chain joins TRBV11-1 to TRBJ1-2; unclear D gene. The length of the CDR3 is 16 residues. The germline V gene has CDR1 SGHAT and CDR2 FQDESV (reference sequence). V was clipped by 0 bases and J by 9 bases, with 20 bases between them.

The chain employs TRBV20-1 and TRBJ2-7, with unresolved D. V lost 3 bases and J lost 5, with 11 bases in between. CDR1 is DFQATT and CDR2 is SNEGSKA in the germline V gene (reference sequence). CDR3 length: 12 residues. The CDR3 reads CSASKASDEQYF. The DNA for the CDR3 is TGCAGTGCTAGTAAAGCGTCTGACGAGCAGTACTTC.

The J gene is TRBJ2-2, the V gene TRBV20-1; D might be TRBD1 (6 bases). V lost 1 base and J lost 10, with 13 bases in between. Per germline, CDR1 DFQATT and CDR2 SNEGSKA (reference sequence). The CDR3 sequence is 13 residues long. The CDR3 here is CSARGTGYVELFF. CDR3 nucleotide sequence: TGCAGTGCTAGAGGTACAGGGTACGTGGAGCTGTTTTTT.

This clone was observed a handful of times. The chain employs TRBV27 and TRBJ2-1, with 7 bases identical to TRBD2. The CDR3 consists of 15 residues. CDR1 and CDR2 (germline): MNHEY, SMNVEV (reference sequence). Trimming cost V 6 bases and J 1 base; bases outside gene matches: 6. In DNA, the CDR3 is TGTGCCAGCAGCCCGGGAGGAGCGTCCTACAATGAGCAGTTCTTC. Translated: CASSPGGASYNEQFF.